This TCR beta chain was profiled in a study of blood T cell repertoires in COVID-19. Germline V gene lookup returns CDR1 SNHLY and CDR2 FYNNEI. V lost 4 bases, J lost 1 base, and 4 bases stayed unmatched. The CDR3 totals 16 residues. The assay was immunoSEQ multiplex PCR, and TCRdb's table has in-frame clones only and misses some. The sample yields some 450,000 clones, about 87% seen once. The gene calls are TRBV2 and TRBJ2-2; the match to TRBD2 covers 9 bases. This receptor was identified in a woman between 45 and 65 years old with COVID-19, enrolled during active disease. The sample comprised peripheral blood. The CDR3: CASSAGTSRNTGELFF. The CDR3 nucleotides are TGTGCCAGCAGTGCTGGGACTAGCCGGAACACCGGGGAGCTGTTTTTT. Full variable domain (rest looked up from reference TRBV2 and TRBJ2-2): EPEVTQTPSHQVTQMGQEVILRCVPISNHLYFYWYRQILGQKVEFLVSFYNNEISEKSEIFDDQFSVERPDGSNFTLKIRSTKLEDSAMYFCASSAGTSRNTGELFFGEGSRLTVL.